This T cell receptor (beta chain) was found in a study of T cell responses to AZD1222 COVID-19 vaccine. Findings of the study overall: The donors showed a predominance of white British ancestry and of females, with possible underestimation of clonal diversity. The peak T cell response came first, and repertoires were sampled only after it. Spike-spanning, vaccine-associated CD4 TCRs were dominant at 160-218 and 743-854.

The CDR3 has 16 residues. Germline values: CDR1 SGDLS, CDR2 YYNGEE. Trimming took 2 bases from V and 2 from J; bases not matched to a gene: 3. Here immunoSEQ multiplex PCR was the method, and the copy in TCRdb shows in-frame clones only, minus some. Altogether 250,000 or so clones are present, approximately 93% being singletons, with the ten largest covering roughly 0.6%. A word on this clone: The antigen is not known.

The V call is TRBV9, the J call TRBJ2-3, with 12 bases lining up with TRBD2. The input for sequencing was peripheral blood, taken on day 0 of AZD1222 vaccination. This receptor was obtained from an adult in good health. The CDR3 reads CASSVRTSGNTDTQYF. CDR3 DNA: TGTGCCAGCAGCGTGAGGACTAGCGGGAACACAGATACGCAGTATTTT.